This T cell receptor beta chain was observed in a study of PD-1 blockade in classical Hodgkin lymphoma. As for time point: newly diagnosed, previously untreated cHL patient sample. Investigators obtained CD8+ T cells from thawed PBMCs by magnetic negative selection. Assay: immunoSEQ multiplex PCR; the TCRdb copy retains only in-frame clones and omits some. Of roughly 21,000 clones in the sample, 85% to 90% were seen once. Looked up from germline, CDR1 is MNHEY and CDR2 is SMNVEV (reference sequence). This CDR3 is 17 amino acids long. V lost 4 bases, J lost 3 bases, and 10 bases stayed unmatched. The V gene is TRBV27, the J gene TRBJ2-5; 11 nucleotides match TRBD1. The sequencing sample was made of CD8+ T cells from blood. The receptor comes from a human donor with classical Hodgkin lymphoma. The DNA for the CDR3 is TGTGCCAGCAGTTCTCCCCGGGACAGGGGGGTAGAAGAGACCCAGTACTTC. It translates to CASSSPRDRGVEETQYF.